The sequence of this T cell receptor beta chain was determined in a study of cytomegalovirus exposure and HLA in healthy donors. The CDR3 is 16 residues long. Trimming at V came to 0 bases and at J to 7 bases, leaving 6 bases not matched to a gene. Germline V gene sequence: CDR1 LGHNA, CDR2 YSLEER. 13 Jbeta primers and 60 Vbeta primers were used for the PCR. Clones were sequenced by immunoSEQ multiplex PCR, and TCRdb holds only the in-frame ones, with some missing. The sample holds tens of thousands of clones; about 73% are singletons and the top ten take nearly 10%. The sequencing sample was made of PBMCs. The receptor was isolated from a woman aged 45-59 years in good health and CMV-seropositive. The chain carries TRBV4-3 and TRBJ2-1, with 10 positions matching TRBD2. The CDR3 is CASSQDLASGSNEQFF. CDR3 nucleotide sequence: TGCGCCAGCAGCCAAGATCTGGCTAGCGGGAGTAATGAGCAGTTCTTC.